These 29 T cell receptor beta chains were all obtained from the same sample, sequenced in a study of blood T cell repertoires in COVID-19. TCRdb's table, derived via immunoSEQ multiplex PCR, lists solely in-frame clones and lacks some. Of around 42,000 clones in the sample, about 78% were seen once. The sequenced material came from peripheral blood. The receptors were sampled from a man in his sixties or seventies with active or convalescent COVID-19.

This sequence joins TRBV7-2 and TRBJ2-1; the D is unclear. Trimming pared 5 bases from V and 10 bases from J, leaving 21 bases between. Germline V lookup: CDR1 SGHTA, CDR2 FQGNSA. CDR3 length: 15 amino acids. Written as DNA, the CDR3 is TGTGCCAGCAGCCTCGTATCTTCGTACAATGAAGAGCAGTTCTTC. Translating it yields CASSLVSSYNEEQFF.

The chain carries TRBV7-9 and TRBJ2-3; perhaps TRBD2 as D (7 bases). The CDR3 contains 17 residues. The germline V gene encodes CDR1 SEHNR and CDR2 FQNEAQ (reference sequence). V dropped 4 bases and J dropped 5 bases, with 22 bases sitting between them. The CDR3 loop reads CASSSPRGTGGEDTQYF. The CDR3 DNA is TGTGCCAGCAGCTCCCCCCGGGGAACGGGGGGCGAAGATACGCAGTATTTT.

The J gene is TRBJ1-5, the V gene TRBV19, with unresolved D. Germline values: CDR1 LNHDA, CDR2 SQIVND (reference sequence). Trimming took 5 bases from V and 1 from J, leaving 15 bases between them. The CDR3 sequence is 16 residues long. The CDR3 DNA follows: TGTGCCAGTAGTTTCATACTGACGGGGAGCAATCAGCCCCAGCATTTT. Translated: CASSFILTGSNQPQHF.

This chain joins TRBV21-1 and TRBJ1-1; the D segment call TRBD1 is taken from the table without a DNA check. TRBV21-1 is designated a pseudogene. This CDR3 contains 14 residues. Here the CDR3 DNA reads TGTGCCAGAGACAGGGAACTTTTGGATACTGAAGCTTTCTTT. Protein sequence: CARDRELLDTEAFF.

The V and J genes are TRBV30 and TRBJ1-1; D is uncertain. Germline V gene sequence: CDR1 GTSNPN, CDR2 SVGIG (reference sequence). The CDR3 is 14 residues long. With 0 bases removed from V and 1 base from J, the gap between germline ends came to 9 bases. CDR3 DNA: TGTGCCTGGAGTGTGGGCAGCTCGAACACTGAAGCTTTCTTT. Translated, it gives CAWSVGSSNTEAFF.

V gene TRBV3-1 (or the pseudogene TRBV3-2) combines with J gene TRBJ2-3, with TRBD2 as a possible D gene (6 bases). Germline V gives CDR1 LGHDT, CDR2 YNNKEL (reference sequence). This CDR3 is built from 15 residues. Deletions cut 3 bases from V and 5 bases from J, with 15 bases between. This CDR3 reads CASSQGLYRGDTQYF. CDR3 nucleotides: TGTGCCAGCAGCCAGGGACTTTATCGTGGAGATACGCAGTATTTT.

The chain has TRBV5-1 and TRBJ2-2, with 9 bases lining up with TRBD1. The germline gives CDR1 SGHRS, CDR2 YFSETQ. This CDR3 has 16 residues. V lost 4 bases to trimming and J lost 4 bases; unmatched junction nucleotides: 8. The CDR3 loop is CASSNPGTGPTGELFF. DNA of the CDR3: TGCGCCAGCAGCAACCCCGGGACAGGGCCCACCGGGGAGCTGTTTTTT.

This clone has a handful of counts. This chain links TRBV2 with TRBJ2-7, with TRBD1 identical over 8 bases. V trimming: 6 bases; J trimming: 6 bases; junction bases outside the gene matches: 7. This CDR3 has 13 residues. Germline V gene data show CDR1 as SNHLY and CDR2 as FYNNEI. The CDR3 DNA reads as TGTGCCAGCAGCGGACAGGGCGGTGGCGAGCAGTACTTC. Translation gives CASSGQGGGEQYF.

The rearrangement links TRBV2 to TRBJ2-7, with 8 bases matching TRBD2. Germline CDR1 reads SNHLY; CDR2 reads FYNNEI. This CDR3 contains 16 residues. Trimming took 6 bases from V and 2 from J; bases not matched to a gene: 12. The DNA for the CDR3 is TGTGCCAGCAGCTCCCCGGGGCGGGGGGACGCCTACGAGCAGTACTTC. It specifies CASSSPGRGDAYEQYF.

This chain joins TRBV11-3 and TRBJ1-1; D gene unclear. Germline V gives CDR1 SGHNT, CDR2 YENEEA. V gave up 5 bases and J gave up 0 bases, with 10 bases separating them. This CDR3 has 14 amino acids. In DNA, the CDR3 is TGTGCCAGCAGCGAGACCGGGGTGAACACTGAAGCTTTCTTT. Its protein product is CASSETGVNTEAFF.

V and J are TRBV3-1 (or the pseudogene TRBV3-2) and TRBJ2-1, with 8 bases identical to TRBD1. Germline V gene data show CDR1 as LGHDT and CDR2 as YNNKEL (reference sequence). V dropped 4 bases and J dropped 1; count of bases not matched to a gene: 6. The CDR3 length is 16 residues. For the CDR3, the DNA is TGTGCCAGCAGCCCGGGGCAGGGGGCTTCCTACAATGAGCAGTTCTTC. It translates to CASSPGQGASYNEQFF.

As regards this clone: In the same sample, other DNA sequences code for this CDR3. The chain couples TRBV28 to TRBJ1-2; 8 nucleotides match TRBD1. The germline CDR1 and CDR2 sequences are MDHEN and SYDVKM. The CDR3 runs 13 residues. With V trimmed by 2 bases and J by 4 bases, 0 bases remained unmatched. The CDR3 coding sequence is TGTGCCAGCAGTTTAGGGACAGGCTATGGCTACACCTTC. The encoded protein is CASSLGTGYGYTF.

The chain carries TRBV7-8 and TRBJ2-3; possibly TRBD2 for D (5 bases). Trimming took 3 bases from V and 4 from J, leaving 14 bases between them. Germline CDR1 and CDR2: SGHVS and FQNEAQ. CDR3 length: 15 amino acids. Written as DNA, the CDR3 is TGTGCCAGCAGCTTGACGGCCGAGGGAGCAGATACGCAGTATTTT. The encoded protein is CASSLTAEGADTQYF.

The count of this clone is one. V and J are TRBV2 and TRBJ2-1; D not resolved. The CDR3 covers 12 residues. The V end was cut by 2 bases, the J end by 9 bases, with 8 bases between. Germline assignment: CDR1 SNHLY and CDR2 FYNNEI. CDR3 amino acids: CASSESGSEQFF. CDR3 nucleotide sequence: TGTGCCAGCAGTGAATCCGGGTCTGAGCAGTTCTTC.

The CDR3 DNA reads as TGTGCCAGCAGTGCTAGCGGGGGAGTAGAGCAGTTCTTC. This codes for CASSASGGVEQFF. The chain joins TRBV6-6 to TRBJ2-1; 10 nucleotides match TRBD2. The V segment lost 5 bases and the J segment 10 bases; nucleotides outside the gene matches: 5. This CDR3 is built from 13 residues. Germline-derived CDR1 and CDR2 are MNHNY and SVGAGI (reference sequence).

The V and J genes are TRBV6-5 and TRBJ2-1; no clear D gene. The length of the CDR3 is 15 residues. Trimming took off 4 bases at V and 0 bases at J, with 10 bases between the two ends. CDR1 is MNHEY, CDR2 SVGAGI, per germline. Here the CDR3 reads CASSLEKSSYNEQFF. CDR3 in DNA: TGTGCCAGCAGTTTAGAGAAGAGCTCCTACAATGAGCAGTTCTTC.

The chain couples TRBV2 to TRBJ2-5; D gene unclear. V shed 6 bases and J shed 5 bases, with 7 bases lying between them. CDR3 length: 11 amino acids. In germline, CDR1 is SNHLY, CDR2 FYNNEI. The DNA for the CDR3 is TGTGCCAGCAGCCCCGGTGAGACCCAGTACTTC. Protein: CASSPGETQYF. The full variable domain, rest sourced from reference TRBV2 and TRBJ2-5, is EPEVTQTPSHQVTQMGQEVILRCVPISNHLYFYWYRQILGQKVEFLVSFYNNEISEKSEIFDDQFSVERPDGSNFTLKIRSTKLEDSAMYFCASSPGETQYFGPGTRLLVL.

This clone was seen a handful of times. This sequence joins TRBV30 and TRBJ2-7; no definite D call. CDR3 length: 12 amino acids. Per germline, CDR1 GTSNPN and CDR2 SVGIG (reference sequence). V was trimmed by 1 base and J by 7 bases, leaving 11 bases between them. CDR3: CAWSADFREQYF. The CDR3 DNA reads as TGTGCCTGGAGTGCCGACTTTCGGGAGCAGTACTTC.

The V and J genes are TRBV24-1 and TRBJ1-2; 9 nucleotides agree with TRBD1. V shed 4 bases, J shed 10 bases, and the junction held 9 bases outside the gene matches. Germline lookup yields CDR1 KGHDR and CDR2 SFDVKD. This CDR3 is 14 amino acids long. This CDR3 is CATSDPDRGGVYTF. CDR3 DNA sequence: TGTGCCACCAGTGACCCGGACAGGGGAGGGGTCTACACCTTC.

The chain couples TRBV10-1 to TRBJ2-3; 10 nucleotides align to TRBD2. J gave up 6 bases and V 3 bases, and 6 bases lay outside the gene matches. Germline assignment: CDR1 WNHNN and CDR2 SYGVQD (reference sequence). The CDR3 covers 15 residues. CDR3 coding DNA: TGCGCCAGCAGTGAAGATAGCGGGGGGTGGGATACGCAGTATTTT. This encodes CASSEDSGGWDTQYF.

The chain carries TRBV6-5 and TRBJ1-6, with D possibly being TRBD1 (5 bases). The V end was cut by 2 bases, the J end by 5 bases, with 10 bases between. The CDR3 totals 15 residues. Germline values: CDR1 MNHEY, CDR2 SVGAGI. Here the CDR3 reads CASSYVGRDNSPLHF. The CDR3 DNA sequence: TGTGCCAGCAGTTACGTTGGCAGGGATAATTCACCCCTCCACTTT.

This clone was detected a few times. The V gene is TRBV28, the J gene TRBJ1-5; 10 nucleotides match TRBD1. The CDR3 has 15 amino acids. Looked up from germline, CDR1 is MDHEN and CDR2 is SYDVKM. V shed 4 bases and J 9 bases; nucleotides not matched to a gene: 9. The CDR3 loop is CASSSGTGVGGPQHF. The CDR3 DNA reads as TGTGCCAGCAGTTCCGGGACAGGGGTAGGTGGGCCCCAGCATTTT. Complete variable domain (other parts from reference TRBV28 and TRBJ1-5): DVKVTQSSRYLVKRTGEKVFLECVQDMDHENMFWYRQDPGLGLRLIYFSYDVKMKEKGDIPEGYSVSREKKERFSLILESASTNQTSMYLCASSSGTGVGGPQHFGDGTRLSIL.

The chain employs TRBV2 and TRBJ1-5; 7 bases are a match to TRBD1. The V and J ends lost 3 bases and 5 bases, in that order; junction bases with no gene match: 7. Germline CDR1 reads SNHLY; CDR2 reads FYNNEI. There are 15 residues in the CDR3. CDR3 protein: CASSDRTGGYQPQHF. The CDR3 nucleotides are TGTGCCAGCAGTGATAGGACAGGAGGGTATCAGCCCCAGCATTTT.

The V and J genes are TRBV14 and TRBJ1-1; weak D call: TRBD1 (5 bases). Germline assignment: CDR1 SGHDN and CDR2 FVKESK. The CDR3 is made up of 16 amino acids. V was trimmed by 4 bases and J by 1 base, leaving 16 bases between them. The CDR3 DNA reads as TGTGCCAGCAGCCTCCTGTATCGGGGGACGAACACTGAAGCTTTCTTT. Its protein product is CASSLLYRGTNTEAFF. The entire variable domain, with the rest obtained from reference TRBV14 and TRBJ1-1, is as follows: EAGVTQFPSHSVIEKGQTVTLRCDPISGHDNLYWYRRVMGKEIKFLLHFVKESKQDESGMPNNRFLAERTGGTYSTLKVQPAELEDSGVYFCASSLLYRGTNTEAFFGQGTRLTVV.

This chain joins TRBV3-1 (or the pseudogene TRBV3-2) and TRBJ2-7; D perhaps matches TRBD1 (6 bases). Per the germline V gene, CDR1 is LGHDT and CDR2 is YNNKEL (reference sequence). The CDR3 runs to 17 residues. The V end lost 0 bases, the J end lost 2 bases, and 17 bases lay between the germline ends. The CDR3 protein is CASSQERGTNRPYEQYF. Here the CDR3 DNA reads TGTGCCAGCAGCCAAGAGAGAGGGACAAACCGCCCCTACGAGCAGTACTTC.

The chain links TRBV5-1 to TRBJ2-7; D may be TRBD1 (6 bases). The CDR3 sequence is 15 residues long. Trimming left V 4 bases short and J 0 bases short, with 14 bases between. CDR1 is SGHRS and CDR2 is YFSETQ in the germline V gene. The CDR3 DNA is TGCGCCAGCAGCCGGTCTACAGGGCTCTCCTACGAGCAGTACTTC. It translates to CASSRSTGLSYEQYF.

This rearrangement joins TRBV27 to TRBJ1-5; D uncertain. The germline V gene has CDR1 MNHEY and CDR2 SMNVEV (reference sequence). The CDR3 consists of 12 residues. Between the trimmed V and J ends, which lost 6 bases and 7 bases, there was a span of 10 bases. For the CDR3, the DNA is TGTGCCAGCAGGGGAGGAGGCCAGCCCCAGCATTTT. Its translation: CASRGGGQPQHF.

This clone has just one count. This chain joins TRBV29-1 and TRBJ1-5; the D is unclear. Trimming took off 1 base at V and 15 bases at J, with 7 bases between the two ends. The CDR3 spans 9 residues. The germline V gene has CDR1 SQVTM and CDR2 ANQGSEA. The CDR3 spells CSVEAGLHF. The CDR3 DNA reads TGCAGCGTTGAAGCAGGACTGCATTTT.

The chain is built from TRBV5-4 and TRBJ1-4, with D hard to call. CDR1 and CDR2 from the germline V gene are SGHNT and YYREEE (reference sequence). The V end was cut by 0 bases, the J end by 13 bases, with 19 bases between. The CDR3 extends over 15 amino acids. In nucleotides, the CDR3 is TGTGCCAGCAGCTTGGACCTGGGTCGGCAAGGAGGACTGTTTTTT. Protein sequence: CASSLDLGRQGGLFF.